There are many counts of the clone carrying this T cell receptor (beta chain). Its antigen is not identified. This sample is drawn from a study of molecular identifiers for immune sequencing clone quantification. Points from the study as a whole: A shared barcode on identical TCR molecules could lead to underestimated sizes for highly expanded clones.

From the PCR reads, TCRdb called clonotypes with MiXCR, one entry per CDR3 protein. This table has about 640,000 distinct CDR3 sequences, roughly 21% appearing once. The V end was cut by 3 bases, the J end by 6 bases, with 7 bases between. CDR3 length: 12 residues. CDR1 ENHRY and CDR2 SYGVKD come from the germline V gene. Naive CD8 T cells, phenotype CD8+CD4-CCR7+CD45RA+, were sorted. The sample comprised naive CD8+ T cells from blood, with Jurkat cell RNA spiked in. Subset here: FACS-sorted CD8+CD4-CCR7+CD45RA+ naive T cells. The J gene is TRBJ2-3, the V gene TRBV10-3; D is unresolved. This receptor was identified in a human donor in good health. Some libraries in this study had Jurkat cell RNA spiked in. The CDR3 sequence is CAISDVSDTQYF. Here the CDR3 DNA reads TGTGCCATCAGTGACGTGTCCGATACGCAGTATTTT.